One sample yielded the 27 T cell receptor beta chains listed below, sequenced in a study of OX40 agonist ivuxolimab in advanced cancers. Profiled with immunoSEQ multiplex PCR; TCRdb holds only in-frame clones, not every one. The top ten clones hold 0.9% to 1.2% of a sample with 71,000 or so clones, roughly nine tenths of them seen once. Sequencing was performed on CD4+ or CD8+ T cells sorted from blood, taken in a trial of the OX40 agonist ivuxolimab. These receptors all stem from an adult with an advanced solid tumor such as melanoma, head and neck, liver or kidney cancer.

The V and J genes are TRBV18 and TRBJ2-7; TRBD1 aligns across 10 bases. Trimming removed 6 bases from V and 5 bases from J; junction bases left unmatched: 7. The CDR3 sequence is 14 residues long. Germline CDR1 and CDR2: KGHSH and LQKENI. This CDR3 reads CASSGGTGEDEQYF. The CDR3 nucleotides are TGTGCCAGCTCCGGGGGGACAGGGGAGGACGAGCAGTACTTC.

V usage is TRBV4-3 and J usage is TRBJ1-2, with D maybe TRBD1 (5 bases). V dropped 4 bases and J dropped 5 bases, with 20 bases sitting between them. The germline CDR1 and CDR2 sequences are LGHNA and YSLEER. The CDR3 extends over 16 amino acids. The CDR3 coding sequence is TGCGCCAGCAGCCCAACGGATACAGGAGAATTTTATGGCTACACCTTC. Translating it yields CASSPTDTGEFYGYTF.

The genes are TRBV4-2 and TRBJ1-4; D is uncertain. This CDR3 region has 15 residues. The V gene's germline CDR1 is LGHNA and CDR2 YNFKEQ. V shed 5 bases and J shed 1 base, with 11 bases lying between them. This CDR3 reads CASSSPRVTNEKLFF. CDR3 sequence (DNA): TGTGCCAGCAGCAGCCCCCGGGTAACTAATGAAAAACTGTTTTTT.

The rearrangement joins TRBV7-2 to TRBJ2-3; 8 bases fit TRBD1. The J segment lost 2 bases and the V segment lost 5 bases, leaving 9 bases of the junction unmatched. The CDR3 is 16 amino acids. From germline, CDR1 is SGHTA and CDR2 FQGNSA. The chain's CDR3 is CASSLGQGINTDTQYF. In DNA, the CDR3 is TGTGCCAGCAGCCTAGGACAGGGTATTAACACAGATACGCAGTATTTT.

The genes are TRBV2 and TRBJ2-7; D possibly corresponds to TRBD2 (6 bases). Germline lookup yields CDR1 SNHLY and CDR2 FYNNEI. This CDR3 is built from 13 residues. Trimming cost V 7 bases and J 6 bases, with 16 bases left between them. The CDR3 reads CASTLGGFGEQYF. CDR3 nucleotide sequence: TGTGCCAGCACCCTGGGGGGTTTCGGCGAGCAGTACTTC.

The CDR3 DNA follows: TGTGCCAGCAGCTTTTCCCGGGACAGTGGCTACACCTTC. Translation gives CASSFSRDSGYTF. The chain recombines TRBV7-2 with TRBJ1-2; 7 bases line up with TRBD1. CDR1 is SGHTA, CDR2 FQGNSA, per germline. The CDR3 has 13 amino acids. The ends lost 3 bases at V and 7 bases at J; junction bases unmatched: 5.

The V call is TRBV4-1, the J call TRBJ2-4; no clear D. This CDR3 spans 17 amino acids. Germline V gives CDR1 MGHRA, CDR2 YSYEKL. V was trimmed by 2 bases and J by 4 bases, leaving 18 bases between them. In DNA, the CDR3 is TGCGCCAGCAGCCAAAAGGGTAGTTCTGTGGGTAAAAACATTCAGTACTTC. It is translated as CASSQKGSSVGKNIQYF.

This clone was found once. The chain joins TRBV19 to TRBJ2-2; a possible D gene is TRBD2 (6 bases). The CDR3 is 14 amino acids. Germline CDR1 reads LNHDA; CDR2 reads SQIVND (reference sequence). The germline V and J ends were trimmed by 3 bases and 6 bases, with 11 bases remaining between them. CDR3 protein: CASSIARRAGELFF. The CDR3 coding sequence is TGTGCCAGTAGTATCGCTAGGAGGGCCGGGGAGCTGTTTTTT.

V is TRBV5-4 and J is TRBJ2-7; D may be TRBD1 or TRBD2 (5 bases each). This CDR3 is 16 amino acids long. V shed 4 bases and J shed 6 bases, with 23 bases lying between them. Germline V gives CDR1 SGHNT, CDR2 YYREEE (reference sequence). For the CDR3, the DNA is TGTGCCAGCAGCAAGTACATCAGGGCCGCTGGGGGCGAGCAGTACTTC. Protein: CASSKYIRAAGGEQYF. The variable domain in full, with the rest retrieved from reference TRBV5-4 and TRBJ2-7, is ETGVTQSPTHLIKTRGQQVTLRCSSQSGHNTVSWYQQALGQGPQFIFQYYREEENGRGNFPPRFSGLQFPNYSSELNVNALELDDSALYLCASSKYIRAAGGEQYFGPGTRLTVT.

J is TRBJ2-1 and V is TRBV6-4; D is undetermined. Trimming took 3 bases from V and 7 from J, leaving 10 bases between them. Germline V gene data show CDR1 as MRHNA and CDR2 as SNTAGT. The CDR3 is 13 amino acids. The CDR3 here is CASSDPFGNEQFF. DNA of the CDR3: TGTGCCAGCAGTGATCCCTTCGGGAATGAGCAGTTCTTC.

This clone was found a few times. CDR3 nucleotides: TGCGCCAGCAGCTTGGACACCTACAATGAGCAGTTCTTC. Protein sequence: CASSLDTYNEQFF. The chain links TRBV5-1 to TRBJ2-1; D gene unclear. The germline CDR1 and CDR2 sequences are SGHRS and YFSETQ. The CDR3 spans 13 residues. Trimming pared 0 bases from V and 2 bases from J, leaving 3 bases between.

A single count supports this clone. V gene TRBV19 combines with J gene TRBJ2-3; no reliable D call. This CDR3 contains 15 residues. Deletions cut 1 base from V and 0 bases from J, with 8 bases between. CDR1 and CDR2 (germline): LNHDA, SQIVND (reference sequence). CDR3 in amino acids: CASSIGIGSTDTQYF. CDR3 sequence (DNA): TGTGCCAGTAGTATAGGGATAGGCAGCACAGATACGCAGTATTTT.

The chain links TRBV7-9 to TRBJ2-1; 7 nucleotides align to TRBD1. CDR1 and CDR2 (germline): SEHNR, FQNEAQ (reference sequence). V was pared by 3 bases and J by 9 bases, with 8 bases of the junction left unmatched. This CDR3 spans 14 amino acids. This chain's CDR3 is CASSLRQGGTEQFF. In nucleotides, the CDR3 is TGTGCCAGCAGCTTGAGACAGGGTGGTACTGAGCAGTTCTTC.

This sequence joins TRBV30 and TRBJ1-5, with D unclear. The V and J ends lost 1 base and 5 bases respectively, with 9 bases between them. Germline loops: CDR1 GTSNPN, CDR2 SVGIG (reference sequence). The CDR3 has 13 amino acids. The CDR3, as DNA: TGTGCCTGGAGTGCCTGGAGAGATCAGCCCCAGCATTTT. Translated, it gives CAWSAWRDQPQHF. The variable domain in full, with the rest retrieved from reference TRBV30 and TRBJ1-5, is SQTIHQWPATLVQPVGSPLSLECTVEGTSNPNLYWYRQAAGRGLQLLFYSVGIGQISSEVPQNLSASRPQDRQFILSSKKLLLSDSGFYLCAWSAWRDQPQHFGDGTRLSIL.

This chain connects TRBV5-1 to TRBJ2-3; 12 nucleotides match TRBD2. The germline gives CDR1 SGHRS, CDR2 YFSETQ. Germline trimming cut 4 bases from V and 5 bases from J; bases unmatched to any gene: 2. The CDR3 loop spans 14 amino acids. CDR3 in DNA: TGCGCCAGCAGCCCGGGACTAGCGGGAGATACGCAGTATTTT. Amino acids: CASSPGLAGDTQYF. The variable domain in full, with the rest retrieved from reference TRBV5-1 and TRBJ2-3, is KAGVTQTPRYLIKTRGQQVTLSCSPISGHRSVSWYQQTPGQGLQFLFEYFSETQRNKGNFPGRFSGRQFSNSRSEMNVSTLELGDSALYLCASSPGLAGDTQYFGPGTRLTVL.

The chain has TRBV4-1 and TRBJ2-1; no clear D gene. This CDR3 has 15 residues. V lost 6 bases and J lost 0, with 12 bases in between. Germline V gene lookup returns CDR1 MGHRA and CDR2 YSYEKL. CDR3 region: CASRTDPSSYNEQFF. Written as DNA, the CDR3 is TGCGCCAGCAGAACGGACCCTAGCTCCTACAATGAGCAGTTCTTC.

With respect to this clone: At one end, the junction sequence differs from germline, possibly due to a read error. The chain carries TRBV7-2 and TRBJ1-2; no definite D call. Germline loops: CDR1 SGHTA, CDR2 FQGNSA. This CDR3 comprises 12 residues. In DNA, the CDR3 is TGTGCCAGCAGCCAACTGGACTACGGCTACACCTTC. Its protein product is CASSQLDYGYTF.

This clone has just a few counts. This rearrangement joins TRBV18 to TRBJ1-5, with TRBD1 matching 7 bases. This CDR3 spans 13 amino acids. Germline trimming cut 4 bases from V and 5 bases from J; bases unmatched to any gene: 2. The germline V gene has CDR1 KGHSH and CDR2 LQKENI. CDR3 sequence (DNA): TGTGCCAGCTCACAAGGGACAGATCAGCCCCAGCATTTT. Its translation: CASSQGTDQPQHF.

J is TRBJ2-5 and V is TRBV2, with D uncertain. Trimming cost V 6 bases and J 4 bases, with 9 bases left between them. CDR1 is SNHLY and CDR2 is FYNNEI in the germline V gene. CDR3 length: 12 amino acids. CDR3 residues: CASRDRVETQYF. CDR3 sequence (DNA): TGTGCCAGCAGGGATAGAGTAGAGACCCAGTACTTC.

The CDR3 nucleotides are TGTGCCTGGAGTCCGGGGGACAGGGGGGGCTGGGGCTACACCTTC. Encoded protein: CAWSPGDRGGWGYTF. The chain is built from TRBV30 and TRBJ1-2; 11 nucleotides agree with TRBD1. The CDR3 covers 15 residues. With 2 bases clipped from V and 8 bases from J, the junction kept 10 bases outside the gene matches. Germline assignment: CDR1 GTSNPN and CDR2 SVGIG (reference sequence).

This chain links TRBV4-3 with TRBJ1-1; D is undetermined. This CDR3 spans 15 amino acids. CDR1 LGHNA and CDR2 YSLEER come from the germline V gene. The V and J ends lost 0 bases and 4 bases respectively, with 12 bases between them. The CDR3 sequence: CASSQDGVSGTEAFF. In DNA, the CDR3 is TGCGCCAGCAGCCAAGATGGGGTTTCTGGCACTGAAGCTTTCTTT.

This rearrangement joins TRBV11-3 to TRBJ2-6, with D possibly being TRBD1 (5 bases). CDR1 and CDR2 (germline): SGHNT, YENEEA. The CDR3 runs 14 residues. Trimming stripped 5 bases from V and 2 bases from J, with 7 bases between. CDR3 DNA: TGTGCCAGCAGCAGGGGCGCTGGGGCCAACGTCCTGACTTTC. This encodes CASSRGAGANVLTF.

V and J are TRBV28 and TRBJ1-1; tentative D call: TRBD1 (5 bases). V was shortened by 10 bases and J by 3 bases, with 15 bases between the two germline ends. Germline assignment: CDR1 MDHEN and CDR2 SYDVKM. This CDR3 region has 13 residues. The CDR3 loop is CATLGAADTEAFF. CDR3 nucleotides: TGTGCCACCCTAGGGGCAGCCGACACTGAAGCTTTCTTT.

The chain recombines TRBV10-3 with TRBJ2-5; D tentatively fits TRBD1 or TRBD2 (5 bases each). The CDR3 runs to 13 residues. V lost 8 bases and J 1 base, leaving 11 bases between the germline ends. The germline gives CDR1 ENHRY, CDR2 SYGVKD. The CDR3 here is CAIGGPIQETQYF. The DNA for the CDR3 is TGTGCCATCGGGGGACCGATCCAAGAGACCCAGTACTTC.

This rearrangement joins TRBV5-1 to TRBJ2-1; D may match TRBD1 or TRBD2 (5 bases each). Looked up from germline, CDR1 is SGHRS and CDR2 is YFSETQ. V was clipped by 3 bases and J by 9 bases, with 19 bases between them. This CDR3 is 15 amino acids long. CDR3 nucleotides: TGCGCCAGCAGCTCCCCCACGACAGTGGGAGTTGAGCAGTTCTTC. Translation: CASSSPTTVGVEQFF.

This sequence joins TRBV18 and TRBJ1-1; D is perhaps TRBD1 (6 bases). The length of the CDR3 is 14 residues. With 3 bases removed from V and 2 bases from J, the gap between germline ends came to 10 bases. Germline values: CDR1 KGHSH, CDR2 LQKENI. The CDR3 is CASSPGQLNTEAFF. CDR3 DNA sequence: TGTGCCAGCTCACCTGGACAGCTAAACACTGAAGCTTTCTTT.

The gene calls are TRBV18 and TRBJ2-1; TRBD1 matches at 8 bases. With 5 bases clipped from V and 5 bases from J, the junction kept 2 bases outside the gene matches. The CDR3 covers 13 residues. Germline assignment: CDR1 KGHSH and CDR2 LQKENI. CDR3 nucleotides: TGTGCCAGCTCAGCGGGACAGGACAATGAGCAGTTCTTC. It specifies CASSAGQDNEQFF.